This TCR beta chain was obtained from a study of T cells in narcolepsy (dated by TCRdb to between 2017 and 2018). At the level of the whole study: The study enrolled patients with narcolepsy type 1 or type 2 (NT1, NT2) together with healthy control donors. Autoreactive T cells targeting hypocretin neuron self-antigens (hypocretin, TRIB2) were sought in narcolepsy patients, and TCR Vbeta sequencing was used to track clonotypes in blood and CSF.

General findings and caveats noted by the study authors: Certain blood memory CD4+ repertoires from patients and controls had no sequences that matched autoreactive T cell clones. Plots that compared CSF and blood CD4+ T cell clonotypes from the same patient highlighted HCRT-specific and TRIB2-specific autoreactive clonotypes. Patients and controls had comparable numbers of sequenced blood memory CD4+ clonotypes, averaging about 40,000 and 33,000, respectively. Autoreactive clonotypes were reported to be detected serially in the blood of the same patients and of different patients, but not in the blood of healthy controls.

Memory CD4+ T cells were sorted ex vivo from peripheral blood of narcolepsy patients and healthy controls for TCR Vbeta sequencing. A note on this clone: This receptor's antigen is unknown. Base qualities are not recorded, but no much larger clone differs from it by a single base.

The protocol used for the library was the immunoSEQ multiplex PCR assay. TCRdb mirrors the immuneACCESS table, restricted to in-frame sequences. Some clones are absent from its copies; in checked studies, under half trace to an unresolved V gene, and the reason for the others is unknown. The sample includes about 27,000 clones, with 75% to 85% observed a single time. The ten biggest clones cover 6.6% of the sample. Reading the germline V gene gives CDR1 MNHEY and CDR2 SVGAGI. Spanning cysteine to phenylalanine, the CDR3 consists of 12 amino acids. Of the read, only the CDR3 DNA is kept; its 36 bases are in frame from base 1. At the junction V is shortened by 6 bases and J by 3 bases, with 9 bases in between.

The TCR was taken from a human donor in good health. The V and J segments used are TRBV6-5 and TRBJ2-7; no D segment can be confidently identified. Sequenced sample: memory (CD45RA-) CD4+ T cells from blood. The sample's cell subset or site, from its label and the paper: memory T cells sorted ex vivo from peripheral blood. The nucleotides read TGTGCCAGCAGCCTAACTCACTACGAGCAGTACTTC. This translates into CASSLTHYEQYF.